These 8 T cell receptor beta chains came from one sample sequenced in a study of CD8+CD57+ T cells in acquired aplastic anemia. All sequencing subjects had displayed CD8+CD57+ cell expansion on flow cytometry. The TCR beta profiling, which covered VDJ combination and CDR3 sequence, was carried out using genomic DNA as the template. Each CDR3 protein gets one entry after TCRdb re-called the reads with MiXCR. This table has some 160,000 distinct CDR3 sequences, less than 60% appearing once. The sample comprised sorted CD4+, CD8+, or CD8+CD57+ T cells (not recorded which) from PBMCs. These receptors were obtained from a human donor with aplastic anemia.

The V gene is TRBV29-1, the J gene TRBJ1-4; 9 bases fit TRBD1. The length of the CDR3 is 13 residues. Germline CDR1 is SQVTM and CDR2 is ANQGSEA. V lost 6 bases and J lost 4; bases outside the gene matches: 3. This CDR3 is CSVRTGVNEKLFF. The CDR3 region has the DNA TGCAGCGTCCGGACAGGGGTTAATGAAAAACTGTTTTTT.

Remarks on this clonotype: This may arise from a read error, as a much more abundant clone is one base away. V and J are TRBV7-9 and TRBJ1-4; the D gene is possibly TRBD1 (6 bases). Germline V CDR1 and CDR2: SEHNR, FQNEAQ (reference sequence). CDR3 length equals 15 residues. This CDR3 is CASSLEGGPNEELFF. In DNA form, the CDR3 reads TGTGCCAGCAGCTTAGAAGGGGGGCCAAATGAAGAACTGTTTTTT.

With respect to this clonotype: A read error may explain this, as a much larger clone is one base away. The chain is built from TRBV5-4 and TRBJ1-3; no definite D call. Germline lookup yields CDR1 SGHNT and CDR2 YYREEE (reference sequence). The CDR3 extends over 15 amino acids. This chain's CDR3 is CASSLGGGAGSTIYF. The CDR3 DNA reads TGTGCCAGCAGCTTGGGGGGAGGCGCTGGAAGCACCATATATTTT.

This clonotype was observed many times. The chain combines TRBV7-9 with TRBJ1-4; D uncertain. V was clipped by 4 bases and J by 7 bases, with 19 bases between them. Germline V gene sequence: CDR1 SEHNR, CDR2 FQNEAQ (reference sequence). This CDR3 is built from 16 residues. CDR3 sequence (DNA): TGTGCCAGCAGCTACGGCATGAGCGCATGGGGTGAAAAACTGTTTTTT. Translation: CASSYGMSAWGEKLFF.

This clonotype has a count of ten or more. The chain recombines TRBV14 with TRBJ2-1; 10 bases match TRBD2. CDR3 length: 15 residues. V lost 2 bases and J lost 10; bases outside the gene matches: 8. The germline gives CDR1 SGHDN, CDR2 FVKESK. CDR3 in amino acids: CASSQLLAGMGEQFF. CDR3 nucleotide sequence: TGTGCCAGCAGCCAATTACTAGCGGGAATGGGCGAGCAGTTCTTC.

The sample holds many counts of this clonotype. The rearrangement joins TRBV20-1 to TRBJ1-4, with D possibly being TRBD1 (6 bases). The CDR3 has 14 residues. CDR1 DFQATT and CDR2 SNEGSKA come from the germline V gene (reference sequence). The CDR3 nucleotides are TGCAGGAATTTGTACAGGGAGAGTAACGAAAAACTGTTTTTT. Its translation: CRNLYRESNEKLFF.

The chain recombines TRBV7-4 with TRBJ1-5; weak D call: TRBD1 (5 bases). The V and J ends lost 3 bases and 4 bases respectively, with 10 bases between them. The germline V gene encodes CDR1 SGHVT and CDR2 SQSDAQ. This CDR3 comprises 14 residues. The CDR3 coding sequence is TGTGCCAGCAGCTTGTGGGACGGAAATCAGCCCCAGCATTTT. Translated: CASSLWDGNQPQHF. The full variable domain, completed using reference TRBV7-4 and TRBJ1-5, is GAGVSQSPRYKVAKRGRDVALRCDSISGHVTLYWYRQTLGQGSEVLTYSQSDAQRDKSGRPSGRFSAERPERSVSTLKIQRTEQGDSAVYLCASSLWDGNQPQHFGDGTRLSIL.

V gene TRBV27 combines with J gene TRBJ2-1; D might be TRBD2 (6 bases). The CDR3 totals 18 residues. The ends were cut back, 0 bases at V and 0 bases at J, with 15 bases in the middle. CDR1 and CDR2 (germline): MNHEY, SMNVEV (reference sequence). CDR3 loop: CASSLSVAATVSYNEQFF. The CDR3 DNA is TGTGCCAGCAGTTTATCGGTAGCGGCTACCGTCTCCTACAATGAGCAGTTCTTC.